This T cell receptor (beta chain) is drawn from a study of blood T cell repertoires in COVID-19. Across the study: Specimens from acute and convalescent COVID-19 originated in the United States, Italy and Spain.

Cohorts were determined from participant-reported clinical history. Two negative PCRs, clearance, or symptom resolution were required of recovered Cohort 3 donors. Original processing methods: Estimation of nucleated cell counts was performed using reference gene primer amplification. The protocol was immunoSEQ multiplex PCR, while the TCRdb copy is restricted to in-frame clones and leaves out a portion. The D gene and trimming were derived from the DNA, and the V and J assignments and clone size from that table. This sample has about 410,000 clones, with approximately 89% found just once. Germline V gives CDR1 SGHNT, CDR2 YYREEE (reference sequence). The CDR3 sequence runs 12 residues, both termini included. In regard to this clone: This CDR3 is missing its conserved last phenylalanine or tryptophan, likely due to a read error. No DNA is shown, since the ends of the CDR3 on it are uncertain; the CDR3 is the one TCRdb lists.

The receptor was derived from a woman aged 30 to 39 who had recovered from COVID-19. Source material: PBMCs or T cells enriched from blood (not recorded which). V is TRBV5-4 and J is TRBJ2-6; the tabulated D call, TRBD1, remains unverified against the DNA. The CDR3 spells CASGTLLGQGVL.